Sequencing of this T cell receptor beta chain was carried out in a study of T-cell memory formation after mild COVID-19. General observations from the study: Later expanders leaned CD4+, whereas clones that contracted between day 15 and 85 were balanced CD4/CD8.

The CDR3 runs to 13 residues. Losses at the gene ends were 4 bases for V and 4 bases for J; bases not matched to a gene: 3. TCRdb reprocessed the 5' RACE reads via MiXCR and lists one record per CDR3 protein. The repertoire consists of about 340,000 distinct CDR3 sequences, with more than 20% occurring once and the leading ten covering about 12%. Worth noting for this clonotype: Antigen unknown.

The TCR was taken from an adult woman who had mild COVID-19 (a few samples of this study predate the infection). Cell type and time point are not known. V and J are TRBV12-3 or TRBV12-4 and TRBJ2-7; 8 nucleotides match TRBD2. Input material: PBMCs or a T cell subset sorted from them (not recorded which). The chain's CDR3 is CASSYTSGYEQYF. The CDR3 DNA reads TGTGCCAGCAGTTATACTAGCGGTTACGAGCAGTACTTC.